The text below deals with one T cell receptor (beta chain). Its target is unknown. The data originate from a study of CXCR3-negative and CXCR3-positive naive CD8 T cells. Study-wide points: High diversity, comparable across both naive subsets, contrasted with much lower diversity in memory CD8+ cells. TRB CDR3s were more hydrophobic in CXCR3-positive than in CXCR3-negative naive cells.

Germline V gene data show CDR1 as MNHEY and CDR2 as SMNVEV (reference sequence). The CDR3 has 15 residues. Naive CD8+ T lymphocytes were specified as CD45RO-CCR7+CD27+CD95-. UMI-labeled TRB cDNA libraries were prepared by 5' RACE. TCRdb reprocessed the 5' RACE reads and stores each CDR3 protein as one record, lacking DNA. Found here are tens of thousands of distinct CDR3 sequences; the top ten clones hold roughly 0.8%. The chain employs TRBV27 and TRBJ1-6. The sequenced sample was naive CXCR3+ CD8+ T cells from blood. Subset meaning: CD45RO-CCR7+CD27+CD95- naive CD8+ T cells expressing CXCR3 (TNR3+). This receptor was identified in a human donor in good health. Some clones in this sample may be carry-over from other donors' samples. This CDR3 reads CASSSTEAWNSPLHF.